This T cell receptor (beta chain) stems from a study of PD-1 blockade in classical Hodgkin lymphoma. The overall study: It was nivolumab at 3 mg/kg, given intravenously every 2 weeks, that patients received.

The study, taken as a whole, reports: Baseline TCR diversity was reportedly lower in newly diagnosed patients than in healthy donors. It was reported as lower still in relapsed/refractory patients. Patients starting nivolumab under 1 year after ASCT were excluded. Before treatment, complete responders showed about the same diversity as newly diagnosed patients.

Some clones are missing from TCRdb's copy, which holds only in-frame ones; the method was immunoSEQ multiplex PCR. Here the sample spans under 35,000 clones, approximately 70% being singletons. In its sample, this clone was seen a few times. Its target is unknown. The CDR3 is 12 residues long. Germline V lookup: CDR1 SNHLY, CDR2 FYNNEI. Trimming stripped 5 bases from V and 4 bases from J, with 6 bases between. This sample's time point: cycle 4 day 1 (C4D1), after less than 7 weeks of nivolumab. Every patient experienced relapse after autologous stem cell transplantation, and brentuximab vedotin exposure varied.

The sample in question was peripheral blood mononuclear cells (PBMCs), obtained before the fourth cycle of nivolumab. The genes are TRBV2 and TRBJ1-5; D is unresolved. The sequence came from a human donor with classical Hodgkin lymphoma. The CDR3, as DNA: TGTGCCAGCAGTACAGTGAATCAGCCCCAGCATTTT. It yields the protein CASSTVNQPQHF.